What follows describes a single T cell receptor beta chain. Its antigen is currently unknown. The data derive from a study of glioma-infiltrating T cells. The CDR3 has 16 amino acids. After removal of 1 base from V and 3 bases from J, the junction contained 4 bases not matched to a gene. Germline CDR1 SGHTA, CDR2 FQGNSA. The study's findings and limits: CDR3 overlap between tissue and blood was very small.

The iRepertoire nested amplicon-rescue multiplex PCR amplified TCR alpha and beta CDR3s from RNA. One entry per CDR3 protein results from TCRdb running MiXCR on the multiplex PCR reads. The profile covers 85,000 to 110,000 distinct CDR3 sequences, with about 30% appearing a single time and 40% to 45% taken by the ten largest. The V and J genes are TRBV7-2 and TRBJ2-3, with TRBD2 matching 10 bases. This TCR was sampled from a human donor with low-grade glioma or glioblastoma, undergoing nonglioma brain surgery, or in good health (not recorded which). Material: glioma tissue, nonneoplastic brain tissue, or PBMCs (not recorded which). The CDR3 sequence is CASSLEFSGGTDTQYF. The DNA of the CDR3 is TGTGCCAGCAGCTTAGAGTTTAGCGGGGGGACAGATACGCAGTATTTT.